These 2 T cell receptor beta chains originate from one sample sequenced in a study of chemoradiotherapy in HPV16-positive cancers. The data were produced by immunoSEQ multiplex PCR, yet TCRdb's version contains in-frame clones alone and is incomplete. The repertoire holds about 7,000 clones, approximately 79% seen once, with roughly 3.7% in the top ten. This sample was taken from a patient who underwent chemoradiotherapy. The source is a human donor with HPV-associated anogenital cancer.

This sequence joins TRBV2 and TRBJ1-1, with no clear D. Trimming stripped 6 bases from V and 1 base from J, with 9 bases between. This CDR3 is 13 amino acids long. Per germline, CDR1 SNHLY and CDR2 FYNNEI. In DNA, the CDR3 is TGTGCCAGCAGAAGGGAGGCGAACACTGAAGCTTTCTTT. It is translated as CASRREANTEAFF.

This clone was counted once. The chain uses TRBV11-3 and TRBJ1-1, with 9 nucleotides matching TRBD1. The CDR3 loop spans 14 amino acids. The germline CDR1 and CDR2 sequences are SGHNT and YENEEA. V lost 2 bases and J lost 7; bases outside the gene matches: 5. The CDR3 sequence: CASSLRDRVNEAFF. CDR3 nucleotide sequence: TGTGCCAGCAGCTTAAGGGACAGGGTTAATGAAGCTTTCTTT.